This TCR beta chain originates from a study of blood T cell repertoires in COVID-19. Overall study context: COVID-19 samples, acute and convalescent, were from the United States, Italy and Spain.

This study enrolled people aged roughly 18 to 90 from around 26 US geographic areas. Per the original data handling: Reference gene primer amplification gave estimated nucleated cell counts. Assay: immunoSEQ multiplex PCR; the TCRdb copy retains only in-frame clones and omits some. The V and J calls and clone size are taken from that table; D and trimming were inferred from the DNA. The sample yields approximately 490,000 clones, approximately 86% seen once. Trimming removed 7 bases at V and 4 bases at J, with 13 bases between. Germline lookup yields CDR1 MNHEY and CDR2 SVGAGI. The CDR3 length is 13 residues.

This sequence originates from a woman under 30 who had recovered from COVID-19. This chain joins TRBV6-5 and TRBJ1-1, with D possibly TRBD1 on 6 matching bases. Sequenced material: PBMCs or T cells enriched from blood (not recorded which). The CDR3 nucleotides read TGTGCCAGCAAGGGCCTGGGGGCCACTGAAGCTTTCTTT. Amino acid sequence: CASKGLGATEAFF.